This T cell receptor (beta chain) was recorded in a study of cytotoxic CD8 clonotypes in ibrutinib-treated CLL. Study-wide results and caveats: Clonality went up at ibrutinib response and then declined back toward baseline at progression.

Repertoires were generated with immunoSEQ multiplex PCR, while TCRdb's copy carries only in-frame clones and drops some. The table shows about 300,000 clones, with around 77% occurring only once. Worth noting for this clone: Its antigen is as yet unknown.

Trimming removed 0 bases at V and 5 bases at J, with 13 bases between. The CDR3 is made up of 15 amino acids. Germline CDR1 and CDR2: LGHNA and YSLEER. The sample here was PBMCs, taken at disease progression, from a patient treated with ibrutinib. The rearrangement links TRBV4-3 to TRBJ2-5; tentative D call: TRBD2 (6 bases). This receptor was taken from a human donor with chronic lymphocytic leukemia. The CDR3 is CASSQDGTGGETQYF. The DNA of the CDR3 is TGCGCCAGCAGCCAAGATGGTACAGGAGGGGAGACCCAGTACTTC.